These 27 T cell receptor beta chains came from one sample sequenced in a study of shared clonotypes between healthy human individuals. Generated by immunoSEQ multiplex PCR, the TCRdb table keeps only in-frame clones and is missing some. The table lists about 2.4 million clones, over 85% of them singletons. The sequencing input was naive CD4+ T cells from PBMCs. Subset given: CD45RA+ positively selected. Receptor source: a man younger than 35 in good health. Some clones in this sample may be carry-over from other donors' samples.

The rearrangement uses TRBV30 and TRBJ2-7; D is unresolved. CDR3 size: 14 residues. Germline lookup yields CDR1 GTSNPN and CDR2 SVGIG (reference sequence). Between the trimmed V and J ends, which lost 4 bases and 3 bases, there was a span of 16 bases. The CDR3 DNA reads TGTGCCTGGACCCCTCCCCCCCTGAGCTACGAGCAGTACTTC. Its translation is CAWTPPPLSYEQYF. The full variable domain, its missing parts supplied by reference TRBV30 and TRBJ2-7, is SQTIHQWPATLVQPVGSPLSLECTVEGTSNPNLYWYRQAAGRGLQLLFYSVGIGQISSEVPQNLSASRPQDRQFILSSKKLLLSDSGFYLCAWTPPPLSYEQYFGPGTRLTVT.

The gene calls are TRBV7-9 and TRBJ1-5, with D possibly being TRBD1 (6 bases). The CDR3 sequence is 15 residues long. Germline V gives CDR1 SEHNR, CDR2 FQNEAQ (reference sequence). Deletions cut 5 bases from V and 5 bases from J, with 16 bases between. DNA of the CDR3: TGTGCCAGCAGCCCACCAGGGGCCCCGGATCAGCCCCAGCATTTT. It is translated as CASSPPGAPDQPQHF. Full variable domain (missing parts from reference TRBV7-9 and TRBJ1-5): DTGVSQNPRHKITKRGQNVTFRCDPISEHNRLYWYRQTLGQGPEFLTYFQNEAQLEKSRLLSDRFSAERPKGSFSTLEIQRTEQGDSAMYLCASSPPGAPDQPQHFGDGTRLSIL.

The chain has TRBV7-2 and TRBJ2-7, with 8 bases matching TRBD1. CDR1 and CDR2 from the germline V gene are SGHTA and FQGNSA. With V trimmed by 5 bases and J by 6 bases, 0 bases remained unmatched. The CDR3 length is 11 residues. The CDR3 loop reads CASSQGAEQYF. CDR3 bases: TGTGCCAGCAGCCAGGGGGCCGAGCAGTACTTC.

This clone was counted once. The V call is TRBV7-3, the J call TRBJ1-1, with D perhaps TRBD1 (6 bases). The CDR3 has 15 residues. The V end lost 5 bases, the J end lost 1 base, and 14 bases lay between the germline ends. Germline V gene lookup returns CDR1 SGHTA and CDR2 FQGTGA. CDR3 nucleotides: TGTGCCAGCAGCCCACGCGGGACAACGAACACTGAAGCTTTCTTT. Amino acids: CASSPRGTTNTEAFF.

The rearrangement joins TRBV4-1 to TRBJ2-5; 7 bases agree with TRBD2. Trimming cost V 1 base and J 0 bases; bases outside gene matches: 8. Per the germline V gene, CDR1 is MGHRA and CDR2 is YSYEKL. This CDR3 region has 17 residues. The CDR3 loop reads CASSQGTSAPHQETQYF. Written as DNA, the CDR3 is TGCGCCAGCAGCCAAGGCACTAGCGCTCCGCACCAAGAGACCCAGTACTTC.

The chain joins TRBV7-2 to TRBJ2-3; 10 bases match TRBD2. This CDR3 comprises 19 residues. V lost 7 bases, J lost 4 bases, and 20 bases stayed unmatched. CDR1 SGHTA and CDR2 FQGNSA come from the germline V gene. The DNA for the CDR3 is TGTGCCAGCACCGCTCGGGGTCTAGCGGGAGTAGAGGGGTCAGATACGCAGTATTTT. This sequence encodes CASTARGLAGVEGSDTQYF.

This chain connects TRBV7-9 to TRBJ2-5; TRBD2 aligns across 8 bases. Germline V lookup: CDR1 SEHNR, CDR2 FQNEAQ (reference sequence). The CDR3 contains 16 residues. V lost 5 bases and J lost 1; bases outside the gene matches: 9. CDR3 sequence (DNA): TGTGCCAGCAGCCCCTGGGGTAGCGGGATCCAAGAGACCCAGTACTTC. Translation: CASSPWGSGIQETQYF.

This clone was detected only once. This CDR3 is also generated by other DNA sequences in the sample. The chain employs TRBV2 and TRBJ2-7; D remains unclear. Trimming shortened V by 7 bases and J by 4 bases, and 5 bases separated the two germline ends. The CDR3 spans 10 residues. The germline CDR1 and CDR2 sequences are SNHLY and FYNNEI. Here the CDR3 reads CASNLYEQYF. The CDR3 DNA reads as TGTGCCAGCAATCTATACGAGCAGTACTTC.

The V and J genes are TRBV7-9 and TRBJ2-7, with D possibly matching TRBD2 (6 bases). CDR3 length equals 13 residues. Germline-derived CDR1 and CDR2 are SEHNR and FQNEAQ (reference sequence). V lost 1 base, J lost 8 bases, and 12 bases lay in between. The CDR3 is CASSLGSGRQQYF. CDR3 DNA: TGTGCCAGCAGCTTAGGGTCGGGGAGGCAGCAGTACTTC.

The CDR3 DNA reads as TGTGCCAGCAGTTCCCCTGCAACTAGCGCGACGTACGAGCAGTACTTC. Protein sequence: CASSSPATSATYEQYF. The rearrangement links TRBV28 to TRBJ2-7; TRBD2 aligns across 7 bases. Germline CDR1 MDHEN, CDR2 SYDVKM. V shed 4 bases, J shed 4 bases, and the junction held 13 bases outside the gene matches. The CDR3 covers 16 residues. The full variable domain, with the rest looked up from reference TRBV28 and TRBJ2-7, is DVKVTQSSRYLVKRTGEKVFLECVQDMDHENMFWYRQDPGLGLRLIYFSYDVKMKEKGDIPEGYSVSREKKERFSLILESASTNQTSMYLCASSSPATSATYEQYFGPGTRLTVT.

This sequence joins TRBV19 and TRBJ2-1; D might be TRBD1 (6 bases). CDR3 length equals 16 residues. Germline CDR1 LNHDA, CDR2 SQIVND (reference sequence). Between the trimmed V and J ends, which lost 4 bases and 5 bases, there was a span of 18 bases. CDR3 residues: CASSNQGSWANNEQFF. In DNA, the CDR3 is TGTGCCAGTAGTAATCAGGGGAGTTGGGCAAACAATGAGCAGTTCTTC.

The J gene is TRBJ2-1, the V gene TRBV25-1, with 7 bases matching TRBD2. Germline assignment: CDR1 MGHDK and CDR2 SYGVNS. After removal of 4 bases from V and 2 bases from J, the junction contained 14 bases not matched to a gene. This CDR3 region has 18 residues. CDR3 bases: TGTGCCAGCAGTGGGACCGAATTCCGGGACTATGCCTACAATGAGCAGTTCTTC. It yields the protein CASSGTEFRDYAYNEQFF. Full variable domain (rest looked up from reference TRBV25-1 and TRBJ2-1): EADIYQTPRYLVIGTGKKITLECSQTMGHDKMYWYQQDPGMELHLIHYSYGVNSTEKGDLSSESTVSRIRTEHFPLTLESARPSHTSQYLCASSGTEFRDYAYNEQFFGPGTRLTVL.

The chain uses TRBV19 and TRBJ2-2, with 9 bases lining up with TRBD2. Germline values: CDR1 LNHDA, CDR2 SQIVND (reference sequence). V dropped 3 bases and J dropped 6; count of bases not matched to a gene: 5. The CDR3 spans 15 residues. Written as DNA, the CDR3 is TGTGCCAGTAGTATTGTAGCGGGAGTCCCCGGGGAGCTGTTTTTT. This sequence encodes CASSIVAGVPGELFF.

The rearrangement uses TRBV29-1 and TRBJ2-5, with TRBD2 matching 7 bases. This CDR3 is 11 amino acids long. The junction had 10 bases not matched to a gene; V was cut back by 7 bases and J by 11 bases. Germline values: CDR1 SQVTM, CDR2 ANQGSEA. CDR3 sequence reads: CSGDGRERQYF. The CDR3 nucleotides read TGCAGCGGGGATGGGCGGGAGAGGCAGTACTTC.

The chain is built from TRBV7-6 and TRBJ2-1; 8 bases match TRBD2. The V and J ends lost 5 bases and 9 bases, in that order; junction bases with no gene match: 9. Germline V CDR1 and CDR2: SGHVS, FNYEAQ. The CDR3 length is 14 residues. The CDR3 is CASSTGLVGGEQFF. The CDR3 nucleotides are TGTGCCAGCAGCACGGGACTAGTTGGTGGTGAGCAGTTCTTC.

A remark on this clone: The sample has other DNA sequences that encode this CDR3 too. The chain carries TRBV19 and TRBJ2-1, with a tentative D call TRBD1 (6 bases). The CDR3 has 15 residues. Germline lookup yields CDR1 LNHDA and CDR2 SQIVND (reference sequence). With 2 bases removed from V and 0 bases from J, the gap between germline ends came to 8 bases. The CDR3 DNA reads as TGTGCCAGTAGTATAACAGGGCGCTCCTACAATGAGCAGTTCTTC. This encodes CASSITGRSYNEQFF.

The rearrangement links TRBV5-4 to TRBJ1-2; possibly TRBD1 for D (5 bases). This CDR3 comprises 15 residues. The V end lost 4 bases, the J end lost 4 bases, and 17 bases lay between the germline ends. In germline, CDR1 is SGHNT, CDR2 YYREEE (reference sequence). CDR3 nucleotides: TGTGCCAGCAGCCCAGGGCCGGGACGGGGCTATGGCTACACCTTC. It encodes CASSPGPGRGYGYTF.

J is TRBJ1-1 and V is TRBV7-9, with a tentative D call TRBD1 (6 bases). The germline gives CDR1 SEHNR, CDR2 FQNEAQ (reference sequence). The length of the CDR3 is 16 residues. Trimming took 3 bases from V and 3 from J, leaving 17 bases between them. CDR3 nucleotide sequence: TGTGCCAGCAGCTTCTGGGGGCATGGGCAAGACACTGAAGCTTTCTTT. It encodes CASSFWGHGQDTEAFF.

This rearrangement joins TRBV7-9 to TRBJ2-1; the D gene is possibly TRBD1 (6 bases). Germline V gives CDR1 SEHNR, CDR2 FQNEAQ (reference sequence). CDR3 length: 17 amino acids. The V and J ends lost 5 bases and 0 bases respectively, with 17 bases between them. This CDR3 is CASSGTPGQRSYNEQFF. The CDR3, as DNA: TGTGCCAGCAGCGGAACGCCCGGACAGCGCTCCTACAATGAGCAGTTCTTC. The whole variable domain, filled in from reference TRBV7-9 and TRBJ2-1, reads DTGVSQNPRHKITKRGQNVTFRCDPISEHNRLYWYRQTLGQGPEFLTYFQNEAQLEKSRLLSDRFSAERPKGSFSTLEIQRTEQGDSAMYLCASSGTPGQRSYNEQFFGPGTRLTVL.

The CDR3: CSVEEVLAQYF. The CDR3 region has the DNA TGCAGCGTTGAAGAGGTTTTGGCCCAGTACTTC. V gene TRBV29-1 combines with J gene TRBJ2-5; D is ambiguous. CDR1 is SQVTM, CDR2 ANQGSEA, per germline. The CDR3 runs 11 residues. The V end lost 0 bases, the J end lost 9 bases, and 8 bases lay between the germline ends.

The chain combines TRBV28 with TRBJ2-7, with D possibly being TRBD1 (6 bases). V dropped 8 bases and J dropped 6 bases, with 23 bases sitting between them. The CDR3 covers 15 residues. Germline V CDR1 and CDR2: MDHEN, SYDVKM. The CDR3 DNA is TGTGCCAGCGGCCCCCTAGGGAATCTACAGGGCGAGCAGTACTTC. Translating it yields CASGPLGNLQGEQYF.

A note on this clone: Other nucleotide sequences from this sample produce the same CDR3. The rearrangement uses TRBV6-5 and TRBJ1-3, with no clear D. Per the germline V gene, CDR1 is MNHEY and CDR2 is SVGAGI. This CDR3 spans 12 amino acids. V lost 5 bases to trimming and J lost 4 bases, with 6 bases between them. Here the CDR3 DNA reads TGTGCCAGCAGTCCGGGAGGAAACACCATATATTTT. It codes for CASSPGGNTIYF.

This clone was seen once. The chain uses TRBV5-1 and TRBJ2-2; 10 bases fit TRBD1. The V and J ends lost 7 bases and 2 bases, in that order; junction bases with no gene match: 8. CDR3 length equals 16 residues. Germline CDR1 reads SGHRS; CDR2 reads YFSETQ. The CDR3 coding sequence is TGCGCCAGCTCCGTGGACAGGGGGGGTAACACCGGGGAGCTGTTTTTT. Amino acid sequence: CASSVDRGGNTGELFF.

The CDR3 DNA reads TGTGCCAGCGCAGCCTCCTACGAGCAGTACTTC. The encoded protein is CASAASYEQYF. The chain carries TRBV2 and TRBJ2-7; no clear D. V shed 8 bases and J shed 0 bases, with 5 bases lying between them. Germline V lookup: CDR1 SNHLY, CDR2 FYNNEI. The CDR3 runs 11 residues.

The rearrangement joins TRBV6-5 to TRBJ2-3; tentative D call: TRBD2 (6 bases). This CDR3 region has 15 residues. Germline V gene lookup returns CDR1 MNHEY and CDR2 SVGAGI. With 6 bases removed from V and 0 bases from J, the gap between germline ends came to 13 bases. The CDR3 bases are TGTGCCAGCAGGGGACTGGGACGAAGCACAGATACGCAGTATTTT. This sequence encodes CASRGLGRSTDTQYF.

J is TRBJ2-3 and V is TRBV9, with 16 bases lining up with TRBD2. CDR3 length: 18 residues. Germline V lookup: CDR1 SGDLS, CDR2 YYNGEE. V lost 1 base and J lost 6; bases outside the gene matches: 8. The CDR3: CASSVRPGLAGGEDTQYF. CDR3 nucleotides: TGTGCCAGCAGCGTAAGACCGGGACTAGCGGGAGGGGAGGATACGCAGTATTTT. Drawing the rest from reference TRBV9 and TRBJ2-3, the complete variable domain is DSGVTQTPKHLITATGQRVTLRCSPRSGDLSVYWYQQSLDQGLQFLIQYYNGEERAKGNILERFSAQQFPDLHSELNLSSLELGDSALYFCASSVRPGLAGGEDTQYFGPGTRLTVL.

The CDR3 sequence is CASSQVGPRDTEAFF. The DNA of the CDR3 is TGCGCCAGCAGCCAAGTTGGGCCCAGGGACACTGAAGCTTTCTTT. The V gene is TRBV4-3, the J gene TRBJ1-1; possibly TRBD1 for D (5 bases). The CDR3 is 15 residues long. The V and J ends lost 1 base and 3 bases respectively, with 12 bases between them. Germline lookup yields CDR1 LGHNA and CDR2 YSLEER.